The sequence of this TCR beta chain was determined in a study of T cells in Graves' hyperthyroidism and ophthalmopathy. There are many counts of this clonotype. TCR beta CDR3 regions were amplified from RNA. During a first-round RT-PCR of the TCR CDR3, the HTBI primer set was used. Each CDR3 protein is one row after TCRdb ran MiXCR on the multiplex PCR reads. Among 600,000 or so distinct CDR3 sequences listed, approximately 14% were seen once. V was trimmed by 5 bases and J by 1 base, leaving 8 bases between them. Germline loops: CDR1 SGHAT, CDR2 FQNNGV. The CDR3 totals 13 residues. This rearrangement joins TRBV11-2 to TRBJ2-5; unclear D gene. Sequenced material: blood. The sequence derives from a woman aged 18-30 years with Graves' ophthalmopathy. CDR3 sequence reads: CASSLETQETQYF. CDR3 bases: TGTGCCAGCAGCCTCGAGACCCAAGAGACCCAGTACTTC. Using reference TRBV11-2 and TRBJ2-5 for the parts outside the CDR3, the full variable domain is EAGVAQSPRYKIIEKRQSVAFWCNPISGHATLYWYQQILGQGPKLLIQFQNNGVVDDSQLPKDRFSAERLKGVDSTLKIQPAKLEDSAVYLCASSLETQETQYFGPGTRLLVL.